This T cell receptor (beta chain) was sequenced for a study of post-analysis software for immune sequencing data (dated by TCRdb to 2015 to 2017). The study in broad terms: Relapsing-remitting, secondary progressive and progressive-relapsing multiple sclerosis were recorded as disease courses, and subtype annotation was lacking for some patients. The patient repertoires were set against 11 previously published healthy control repertoires from donors whose ages ranged from about 6 to 25 years. A subset of samples was prepared in parallel using single-end sample barcoding, then pooled and co-amplified after Illumina adapter ligation.

There are a few counts of this clonotype. No antigen is known for it. The sample holds no much larger clone one base away, and base qualities are not on file. What the work shows at the level of the full study, not this receptor alone: Multiple sclerosis patients had significantly lower normalized Chao1 diversity than controls, a result that suggests substantial peripheral T-cell clonal expansion. Direct clustering with F measure revealed strong co-clustering of samples prepared in the same batch, which led to a batch-effect correction. Roughly 5 TRBV segments, including TRBV5-6, TRBV5-1 and TRBV20-1, were significantly more frequent in patients than controls. The multiple sclerosis patient group was slightly younger than the control group.

Trimming takes 5 bases off V and 2 bases off J; junction bases not matched to a gene: 13. Measured from the cysteine to the phenylalanine, the CDR3 is 17 residues long. Only the CDR3 DNA is retained, 51 bases long and in frame from the first base. CDR1 MNHEY and CDR2 SMNVEV were looked up in the germline V gene (reference sequence). To demonstrate the VDJtools post-analysis software, TCR beta repertoires were profiled from the peripheral blood of more than ten young patients with multiple sclerosis. The multiple sclerosis patients were children and adolescents ranging in age from about 6 to 17 years. Library generation was performed with PCR. These reads were obtained on an Illumina HiSeq 2500. To reduce PCR and sequencing biases, unique molecular identifiers were built into the TCR beta cDNA libraries. Some 500,000 cDNA molecules were obtained for every 1 to 10 million input T cells, so each molecule roughly corresponded to one T cell. The patient libraries were prepared and sequenced with the same protocol used for the earlier healthy control dataset. Samples belonging to the same batch were prepared together, multiplexed and sequenced on a shared HiSeq lane. The original methods were these. Raw barcoded reads were processed with MIGEC, discarding single-read molecular identifier groups before consensus assembly and CDR3 extraction. VDJtools was used for post-analysis of the clonotype tables, with diversity normalized by down-sampling every dataset to the smallest sample size. Repertoire overlap clustering matched CDR3 amino acid but not nucleotide sequences to correct batch-related cross-sample contamination. The raw public reads went through TCRdb reprocessing: fastp at Q25, MiXCR clone calling, in-frame beta chains kept. Under each unique CDR3 protein, matching rows form one entry showing the most common genes and DNA. The V and J calls and clone size are TCRdb's, not the authors'. This sample has fewer than 600,000 distinct CDR3 sequences in its table, and approximately 46% of those were observed once. 9% to 14% of the sample is in the top ten clones.

The TCR comes from a girl between 10 and 17 years old with multiple sclerosis. Here the chain combines TRBV27 and TRBJ2-7; 9 central bases correspond to TRBD2. Sequenced material: blood. CDR3 reads: CASSPLTTSGGAYEQYF. The nucleotide sequence reads as follows: TGTGCCAGCAGTCCCCTCACGACTAGCGGAGGGGCCTACGAGCAGTACTTC.